This TCR beta chain was observed in a study of response to subunit inactivated influenza vaccine. On this clonotype: What it recognizes is unknown.

TCRdb ran MiXCR on the RT-PCR reads and lists one entry per CDR3 protein. The sample lists hundreds of thousands of distinct CDR3 sequences, 20% to 25% occurring once. Broader study findings: It was the authors' suggestion that each seasonal influenza vaccination recruits few new T cells.

There are 14 residues in the CDR3. Trimming pared 6 bases from V and 4 bases from J, leaving 15 bases between. This material consisted of PBMCs from blood, taken less than 22 months after vaccination. J is TRBJ2-5 and V is TRBV12-3 or TRBV12-4; D not resolved. This receptor was taken from a man aged 50 to 69 who received an inactivated influenza vaccine. The CDR3 region is CASSRPPQSETQYF. The DNA of the CDR3 is TGTGCCAGCAGCAGACCCCCGCAGTCAGAGACCCAGTACTTC.